This TCR beta chain was identified during a study of beta chain features in type 1 diabetes. CDR1 and CDR2 from the germline V gene are SNHLY and FYNNEI. CDR3 length equals 15 residues. With 6 bases clipped from V and 6 bases from J, the junction kept 14 bases outside the gene matches. Since all of the isolated RNA was reverse transcribed, expressed TCRB transcripts were what got sequenced. Profiling relied on immunoSEQ multiplex PCR, and the TCRdb table lists in-frame clones only, not all of them. The sample lists fewer than 650,000 clones, around 16% seen once, with about 0.086% in the top ten. V and J are TRBV2 and TRBJ2-7; TRBD1 aligns across 7 bases. Material: naive CD4+ T cells from blood. The sequence was obtained from a man aged 18 to 35 in good health. CDR3 protein: CASRVDRVIDSEQYF. CDR3 DNA: TGTGCCAGCAGAGTTGACAGGGTAATTGACAGCGAGCAGTACTTC.